The rows below give T cell receptor beta chains drawn from one sample of a study of T cell responses to AZD1222 COVID-19 vaccine. The data were produced by immunoSEQ multiplex PCR, yet TCRdb's version contains in-frame clones alone and is incomplete. This repertoire shows 65,000 to 100,000 clones, 88% found once; its top ten account for less than 9%. The sequencing used peripheral blood, collected 28 days after the second AZD1222 dose. These receptors all come from an adult who received the AZD1222 COVID-19 vaccine. Each CDR3 is given with its conserved first and last residue. A D gene is named only where the DNA matches it firmly. Not all rows give a size; the values are once, few, many and, for expanded clones, a class.

TRBV29-1	NA	TRBJ1-1	NA	CSVAGRSNTEAFF	TGCAGCGTGGCGGGGAGATCGAACACTGAAGCTTTCTTT
TRBV11-2	NA	TRBJ2-1	TRBD2	CASSLELAGGNEQFF	TGTGCCAGCAGCTTAGAACTAGCGGGAGGCAATGAGCAGTTCTTC
TRBV3-1/TRBV3-2	NA	TRBJ2-3	NA	CASSQRGRTDTQYF	TGTGCCAGCAGCCAACGAGGGAGAACAGATACGCAGTATTTT
TRBV3-1/TRBV3-2	NA	TRBJ2-2	NA	CASSKHNQGGELFF	TGTGCCAGCAGCAAACATAACCAGGGCGGGGAGCTGTTTTTT
TRBV18	NA	TRBJ2-1	NA	CASSPPWGAVNEQFF	TGTGCCAGCTCACCACCCTGGGGAGCTGTCAATGAGCAGTTCTTC
TRBV5-8	NA	TRBJ1-5	NA	CASSWGAGANQPQHF	TGTGCCAGCAGCTGGGGGGCTGGGGCCAATCAGCCCCAGCATTTT
TRBV19	NA	TRBJ2-7	TRBD1	CASSIEQGRHEQYF	TGTGCCAGTAGTATAGAACAGGGGAGACACGAGCAGTACTTC
TRBV5-4	NA	TRBJ2-2	TRBD2	CASSTVAGMNTGELFF	TGTGCCAGCAGCACCGTAGCGGGAATGAACACCGGGGAGCTGTTTTTT
TRBV28	once	TRBJ2-1	NA	CASRSSDEQFF	TGTGCCAGCAGGAGCTCCGATGAGCAGTTCTTC
TRBV7-9	NA	TRBJ1-2	NA	CASTITRTDSGGFYGYTF	TGTGCCAGCACCATCACTCGGACCGATAGCGGGGGCTTCTATGGCTACACCTTC
TRBV20-1	NA	TRBJ1-1	NA	CSASPQSFF	TGCAGTGCTAGTCCTCAGTCTTTCTTT
TRBV27	few	TRBJ2-1	NA	CASSPRPAGLGFF	TGTGCCAGCAGTCCCCGGCCGGCGGGTTTGGGGTTCTTC
TRBV6-6	NA	TRBJ2-7	NA	CASSYSTDSYEQYF	TGTGCCAGCAGTTACTCGACAGACTCCTACGAGCAGTACTTC
TRBV30	NA	TRBJ2-3	TRBD1	CAWSAWTGEDTQYF	TGTGCCTGGAGTGCCTGGACAGGGGAGGATACGCAGTATTTT
TRBV12-3/TRBV12-4	NA	TRBJ1-3	TRBD1	CATAGGGGNTIYF	TGTGCCACCGCAGGGGGCGGTGGAAACACCATATATTTT
TRBV4-1	NA	TRBJ1-4	TRBD1	CASSQKIGGEGEKLFF	TGCGCCAGCAGCCAAAAAATAGGGGGCGAAGGAGAAAAACTGTTTTTT
TRBV6-5	NA	TRBJ2-7	NA	CASSYPAGAFYEQYF	TGTGCCAGCAGTTACCCGGCAGGCGCCTTCTACGAGCAGTACTTC
TRBV28	NA	TRBJ2-7	NA	CASSFGWQPPYEQYF	TGTGCCAGCAGTTTTGGATGGCAGCCTCCCTACGAGCAGTACTTC
TRBV18	NA	TRBJ1-4	NA	CASSPGANEKLFF	TGTGCCAGCTCACCAGGTGCCAATGAAAAACTGTTTTTT
TRBV20-1	NA	TRBJ1-5	NA	CSASWGRKDQPQHF	TGCAGTGCTAGTTGGGGGCGAAAGGATCAGCCCCAGCATTTT
TRBV18	NA	TRBJ2-2	NA	CASSPLAPPLSTGELFF	TGTGCCAGCTCACCCCTGGCGCCCCCATTGTCCACCGGGGAGCTGTTTTTT
TRBV6-5	NA	TRBJ1-2	NA	CASRGDTYGYTF	TGTGCCAGCAGGGGGGACACATATGGCTACACCTTC
TRBV5-1	few	TRBJ2-7	NA	CASSLAAGLGISYEQYF	TGCGCCAGCAGCTTGGCCGCGGGGTTGGGCATCTCCTACGAGCAGTACTTC
TRBV6-1	NA	TRBJ2-4	TRBD1	CASSDFGMWDSSYF	TGTGCCAGCAGTGATTTCGGCATGTGGGACAGTTCCTACTTC
TRBV18	NA	TRBJ1-3	NA	CASSPGRDLISGNTIYF	TGTGCCAGCTCACCAGGCAGGGACCTCATCTCTGGAAACACCATATATTTT
TRBV27	NA	TRBJ1-5	NA	CASSLAGGDQPQHF	TGTGCCAGCAGTCTCGCGGGGGGGGATCAGCCCCAGCATTTT
TRBV15	once	TRBJ2-3	NA	CATSSQRASADTQYF	TGTGCCACCAGCAGTCAAAGGGCTTCGGCGGATACGCAGTATTTT
TRBV3-1/TRBV3-2	NA	TRBJ1-5	TRBD1	CASSQGHSGGGQPQHF	TGTGCCAGCAGCCAAGGACATTCAGGGGGAGGTCAGCCCCAGCATTTT
TRBV6-5	NA	TRBJ2-2	NA	CASSPGGHTGELFF	TGTGCCAGCAGCCCAGGGGGGCACACCGGGGAGCTGTTTTTT
TRBV9	NA	TRBJ1-2	NA	CASSVMTLSNYGYTF	TGTGCCAGCAGCGTAATGACGCTCTCTAACTATGGCTACACCTTC
TRBV15	NA	TRBJ2-7	NA	CATTFLKGSSYEQYF	TGTGCCACCACCTTTTTGAAGGGCAGCTCCTACGAGCAGTACTTC
TRBV28	NA	TRBJ1-6	NA	CASSTLSQISPLHF	TGTGCCAGCAGTACCCTCTCCCAGATTTCACCCCTCCACTTT
TRBV11-3	NA	TRBJ2-1	TRBD2	CASSLGTSGTNEQFF	TGTGCCAGCAGCTTAGGGACTAGCGGGACCAATGAGCAGTTCTTC
TRBV18	NA	TRBJ2-1	NA	CASSPRPNNEQFF	TGTGCCAGCTCACCAAGGCCAAACAATGAGCAGTTCTTC
TRBV10-2	NA	TRBJ2-7	TRBD2	CASSGGLAGVSYEQYF	TGCGCCAGCAGTGGGGGCCTAGCGGGAGTTTCCTACGAGCAGTACTTC
TRBV7-8	NA	TRBJ2-7	TRBD1	CASSSGQGVSYEQYF	TGTGCCAGCAGCTCGGGACAGGGAGTCTCCTACGAGCAGTACTTC
TRBV18	NA	TRBJ2-2	NA	CASSLTGPDTGELFF	TGTGCCAGCTCACTTACAGGGCCCGACACCGGGGAGCTGTTTTTT
TRBV18	NA	TRBJ2-6	TRBD1	CASSAGTGGTGANVLTF	TGTGCCAGCTCAGCCGGGACAGGGGGCACTGGGGCCAACGTCCTGACTTTC
TRBV6-1	NA	TRBJ1-1	NA	CASSEWAGSAGTEAFF	TGTGCCAGCAGTGAATGGGCAGGGAGTGCGGGCACTGAAGCTTTCTTT
TRBV21-1	NA	TRBJ2-7	NA	CASSKAPRRDRISYEQYF	TGTGCCAGCAGCAAAGCCCCGCGCAGGGACAGAATCTCCTACGAGCAGTACTTC
TRBV5-4	NA	TRBJ1-2	NA	CASSLAVPGLLYGYTF	TGTGCCAGCAGCTTGGCCGTTCCGGGACTCCTCTATGGCTACACCTTC
TRBV18	NA	TRBJ1-2	NA	CASSPSQSGGYTF	TGTGCCAGCTCACCATCACAGAGTGGCGGCTACACCTTC
TRBV7-6	NA	TRBJ2-1	TRBD2	CASRGFGTSGSNEQFF	TGTGCCAGCAGGGGATTCGGGACTAGCGGGAGCAATGAGCAGTTCTTC
TRBV6-4	NA	TRBJ2-1	NA	CASSEEGGTYNEQFF	TGTGCCAGCAGTGAGGAGGGCGGCACTTACAATGAGCAGTTCTTC
TRBV5-1	NA	TRBJ2-7	NA	CASRLSGGPLDEQYF	TGCGCCAGCAGACTTTCTGGAGGGCCGTTGGACGAGCAGTACTTC